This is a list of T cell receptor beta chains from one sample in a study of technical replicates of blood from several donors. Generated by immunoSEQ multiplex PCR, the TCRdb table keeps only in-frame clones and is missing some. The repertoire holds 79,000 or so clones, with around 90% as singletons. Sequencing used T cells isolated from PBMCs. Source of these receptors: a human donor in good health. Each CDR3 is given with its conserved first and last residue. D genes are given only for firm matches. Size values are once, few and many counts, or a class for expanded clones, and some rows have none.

TGTGCCAGTACTAGACAGCAGTACTTC CASTRQQYF TRBJ2-7 once NA TRBV19
TGTGCCAGCAGCGTAGGACTAGCGGGGGGAACCTACGAGCAGTACTTC CASSVGLAGGTYEQYF TRBJ2-7 NA TRBD2 TRBV9
TGTGCCAGCAGTGAATGGGGCAGGGTGGCTACCTACGAGCAGTACTTC CASSEWGRVATYEQYF TRBJ2-7 NA NA TRBV2
TGTGCCAGCAGTTCACACAGGGAAATAGGTGGCTACACCTTC CASSSHREIGGYTF TRBJ1-2 NA NA TRBV28
TGTGCCAGCAGCGAGGGACTAGCCTACGAGCAGTACTTC CASSEGLAYEQYF TRBJ2-7 NA TRBD2 TRBV9
TGTGCCAGTTCAGGGATTTCCTACGAGCAGTACTTC CASSGISYEQYF TRBJ2-7 NA NA TRBV9
TGTGCCAGCACCCCGGGACTAGGGTTCTACGAGCAGTACTTC CASTPGLGFYEQYF TRBJ2-7 NA TRBD2 TRBV9
TGTGCCAGCAGTTTACAGGGGGAAAGTTATCAGCCCCAGCATTTT CASSLQGESYQPQHF TRBJ1-5 once TRBD1 TRBV27
TGTGCCAGCAGGGACCCAGGCACAGATACGCAGTATTTT CASRDPGTDTQYF TRBJ2-3 NA NA TRBV6-4
TGTGCCAGCAGTTTATTGGGGACTAGCGGGAGCTACGAGCAGTACTTC CASSLLGTSGSYEQYF TRBJ2-7 once TRBD2 TRBV27
TGTGCCAGCAGCTTAGGTTATAGTAGCGGGAGTGGAGAGACCCAGTACTTC CASSLGYSSGSGETQYF TRBJ2-5 NA TRBD2 TRBV11-3
TGCGCCAGCAGCTTGGAACAACTATCTAACTATGGCTACACCTTC CASSLEQLSNYGYTF TRBJ1-2 NA NA TRBV5-1
TGTGCCAGCAGCCCGAGGGCCTCAACTAATGAAAAACTGTTTTTT CASSPRASTNEKLFF TRBJ1-4 NA NA TRBV11-3
TGCGCCAGCAGCTTGGTGGGGACTAGCGGGGCCTACTACAATGAGCAGTTCTTC CASSLVGTSGAYYNEQFF TRBJ2-1 once TRBD2 TRBV5-1
TGTGCCAGCAGCCTGGTGTACTATGAGCAGTTCTTC CASSLVYYEQFF TRBJ2-1 NA NA TRBV5-8
TGTGCCAGCTCACCCGGGGGAGCGGGAGCCCTCCAGTACTTC CASSPGGAGALQYF TRBJ2-7 NA TRBD2 TRBV18
TGCGCCAGCAGCCCCCTAGGGGACAGTCGGTATGAGCAGTTCTTC CASSPLGDSRYEQFF TRBJ2-1 NA TRBD1 TRBV4-1
TGTGCCAGCAGTCACCAGACTACCGAGCAGTACTTC CASSHQTTEQYF TRBJ2-7 NA NA TRBV14
TGTGCCAACAGCCTGGGGGGACAGGGTTCCGAGCAGTACTTC CANSLGGQGSEQYF TRBJ2-7 NA TRBD1 TRBV2
TGTGCCAGCAGTGAGGACTATGCCTACGAGCAGTACTTC CASSEDYAYEQYF TRBJ2-7 NA NA TRBV6-1
TGTGCCATCGATCAATTACAGACCGCAGCTAGCACAGATACGCAGTATTTT CAIDQLQTAASTDTQYF TRBJ2-3 NA NA TRBV2
TGCAGTGCTAGTCTGGAGGAGACCCAGTACTTC CSASLEETQYF TRBJ2-5 NA NA TRBV20-1
TGTGCCAGTAGCACAGGGTACACTGAAGCTTTCTTT CASSTGYTEAFF TRBJ1-1 NA NA TRBV19
TGTGCCAGCAGCTTACTCGGGGCAGATACGCAGTATTTT CASSLLGADTQYF TRBJ2-3 NA NA TRBV11-1
TGTGCCAGCAGTCTACTAGCGGGAGCTTCGTACGAGCAGTACTTC CASSLLAGASYEQYF TRBJ2-7 NA TRBD2 TRBV27
TGCGCCAGCAGCCAAAGGGCGGGAGGGTTAAGCAATGAGCAGTTCTTC CASSQRAGGLSNEQFF TRBJ2-1 NA TRBD2 TRBV4-3
TGCGCCAGCAGCGGTACAGGTGACACTGAAGCTTTCTTT CASSGTGDTEAFF TRBJ1-1 few NA TRBV5-1
TGTGCCACCGCAACTAATGAAAAACTGTTTTTT CATATNEKLFF TRBJ1-4 NA NA TRBV6-5
TGTGCCAGCAGCCCCAGGACAAAAGAGACCCAGTACTTC CASSPRTKETQYF TRBJ2-5 NA NA TRBV7-6
TGTGCCAGCAAGAGATTGACAGGGAGGGAAAAACTGTTTTTT CASKRLTGREKLFF TRBJ1-4 NA TRBD1 TRBV27
TGTGCCAGCAGCTTTCCGCGCAATGAGCAGTTCTTC CASSFPRNEQFF TRBJ2-1 NA NA TRBV7-8
TGTGCCAGCAGCCGCTTAGCGGCCTCCTACGAGCAGTACTTC CASSRLAASYEQYF TRBJ2-7 NA NA TRBV7-9
TGTGCCAGCAGTGTAGTTTACGAGCAGTACTTC CASSVVYEQYF TRBJ2-7 NA NA TRBV6-1
TGTGCCAGCAGCTTCCCTCCCAATGAGCAGTTCTTC CASSFPPNEQFF TRBJ2-1 NA NA TRBV7-2
TGTGCCAGCGGGAACTTAACCTGGGGCAGCATTTACGAGCAGTACTTC CASGNLTWGSIYEQYF TRBJ2-7 few NA TRBV6-4
TGTGCCAGCTCTAAACAGGGGGCGCGGACTGAAGCTTTCTTT CASSKQGARTEAFF TRBJ1-1 NA TRBD1 TRBV18
TGTGCCAGCGTACCCCGGGACAGACCCTACGAGCAGTACTTC CASVPRDRPYEQYF TRBJ2-7 NA TRBD1 TRBV28
TGTGCCAGCAGCCCGGGACAAGCTCTGGGTCAGCCCCAGCATTTT CASSPGQALGQPQHF TRBJ1-5 NA NA TRBV9
TGTGCCAGCAGCTTCAATAGCGGGAGTCCCCAGCAGTACTTC CASSFNSGSPQQYF TRBJ2-7 NA TRBD2 TRBV7-2
TGTGCCATCAGGGACAGGACTAGCGGCCGCAACAATGAGCAGTTCTTC CAIRDRTSGRNNEQFF TRBJ2-1 NA TRBD2 TRBV10-3
TGTGCCGTCCGCGGGGGACTAGCGGGAGTGTCCTACTCCTACAATGAGCAGTTCTTC CAVRGGLAGVSYSYNEQFF TRBJ2-1 NA TRBD2 TRBV7-9
TGTGCCAGCAGTGAAGATTACAATCAGCCCCAGCATTTT CASSEDYNQPQHF TRBJ1-5 NA NA TRBV6-1
TGCGCCAGCAGCCGTTCAGGGGGCGAGAATCAGCCCCAGCATTTT CASSRSGGENQPQHF TRBJ1-5 NA TRBD1 TRBV4-1
TGTGCCAGCAGGGGGCAGGGGAATTTCGATGAAAAACTGTTTTTT CASRGQGNFDEKLFF TRBJ1-4 NA NA TRBV6-5